This TCR beta chain was recovered during a study of regulatory T cells in long-lasting Graves disease. CDR3-region Arm-PCR and iRepertoire HTBI primers produced the TCR beta libraries. TCRdb reanalysed the multiplex PCR reads using MiXCR and keeps one entry per CDR3 protein. The repertoire holds 350,000 to 450,000 distinct CDR3 sequences, with roughly 25% as singletons. The sample holds many counts of this clonotype. Time point indicated: persistent/refractory GD, antithyroid drugs over 5 years with positive TRAb. RNA from PBMCs was the source of the TCR library. Patients with Graves' disease were diagnosed by American Thyroid Association guidelines. This specimen consisted of peripheral blood mononuclear cells (PBMCs), obtained when the disease was refractory, from a patient treated with antithyroid drugs. The clonotype was recovered from a woman aged 40 to 49 with Graves disease.

CDR3 region: CASSPLAGPRNEQFF. In DNA form, the CDR3 reads TGTGCCAGCAGCCCGTTGGCGGGACCCCGGAATGAGCAGTTCTTC. V usage is TRBV11-2 and J usage is TRBJ2-1, with D possibly TRBD2 on 6 matching bases. The germline gives CDR1 SGHAT, CDR2 FQNNGV. CDR3 length: 15 residues. Trimming shortened V by 5 bases and J by 7 bases, and 18 bases separated the two germline ends.